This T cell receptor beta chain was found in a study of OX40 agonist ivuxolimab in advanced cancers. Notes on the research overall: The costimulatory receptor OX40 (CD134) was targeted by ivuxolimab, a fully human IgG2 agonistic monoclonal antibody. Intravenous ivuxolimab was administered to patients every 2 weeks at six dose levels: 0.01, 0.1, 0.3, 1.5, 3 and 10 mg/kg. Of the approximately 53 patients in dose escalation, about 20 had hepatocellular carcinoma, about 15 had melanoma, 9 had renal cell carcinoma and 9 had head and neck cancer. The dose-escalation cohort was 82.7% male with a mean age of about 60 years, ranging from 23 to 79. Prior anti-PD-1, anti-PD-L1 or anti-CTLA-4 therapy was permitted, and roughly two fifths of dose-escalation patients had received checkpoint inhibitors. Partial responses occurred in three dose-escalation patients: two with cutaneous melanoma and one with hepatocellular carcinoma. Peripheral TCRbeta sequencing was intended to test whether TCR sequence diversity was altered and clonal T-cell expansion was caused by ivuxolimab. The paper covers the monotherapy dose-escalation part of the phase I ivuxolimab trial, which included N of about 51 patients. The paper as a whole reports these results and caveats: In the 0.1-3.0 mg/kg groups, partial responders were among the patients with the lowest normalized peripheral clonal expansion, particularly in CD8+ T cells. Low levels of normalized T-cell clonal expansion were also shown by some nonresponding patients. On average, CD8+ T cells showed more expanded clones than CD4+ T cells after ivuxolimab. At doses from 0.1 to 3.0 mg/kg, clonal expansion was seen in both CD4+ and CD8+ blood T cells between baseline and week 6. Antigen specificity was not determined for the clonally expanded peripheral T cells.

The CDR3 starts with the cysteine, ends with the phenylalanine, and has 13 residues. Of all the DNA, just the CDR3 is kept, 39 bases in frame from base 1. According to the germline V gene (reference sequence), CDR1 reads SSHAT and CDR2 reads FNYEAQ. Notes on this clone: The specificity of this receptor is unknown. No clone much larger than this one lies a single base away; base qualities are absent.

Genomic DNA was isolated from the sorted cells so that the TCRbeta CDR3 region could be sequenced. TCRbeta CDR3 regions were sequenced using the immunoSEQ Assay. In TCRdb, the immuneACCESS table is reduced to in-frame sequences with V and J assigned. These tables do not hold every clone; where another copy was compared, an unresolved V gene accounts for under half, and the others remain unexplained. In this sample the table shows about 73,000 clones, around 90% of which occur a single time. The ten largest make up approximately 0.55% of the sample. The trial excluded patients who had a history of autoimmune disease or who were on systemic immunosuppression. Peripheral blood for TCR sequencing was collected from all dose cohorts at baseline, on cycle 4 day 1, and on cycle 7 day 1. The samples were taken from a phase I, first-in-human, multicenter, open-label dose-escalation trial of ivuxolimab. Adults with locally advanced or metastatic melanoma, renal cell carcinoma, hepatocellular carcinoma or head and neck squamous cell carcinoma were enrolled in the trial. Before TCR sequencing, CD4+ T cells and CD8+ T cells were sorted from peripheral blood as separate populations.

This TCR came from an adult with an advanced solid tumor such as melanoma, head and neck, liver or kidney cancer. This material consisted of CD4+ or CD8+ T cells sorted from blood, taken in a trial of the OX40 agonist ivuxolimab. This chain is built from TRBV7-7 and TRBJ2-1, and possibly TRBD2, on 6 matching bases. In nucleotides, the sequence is TGTGCTATCGGGGGAGTCTCCTACAATGAGCAGTTCTTC. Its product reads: CAIGGVSYNEQFF.